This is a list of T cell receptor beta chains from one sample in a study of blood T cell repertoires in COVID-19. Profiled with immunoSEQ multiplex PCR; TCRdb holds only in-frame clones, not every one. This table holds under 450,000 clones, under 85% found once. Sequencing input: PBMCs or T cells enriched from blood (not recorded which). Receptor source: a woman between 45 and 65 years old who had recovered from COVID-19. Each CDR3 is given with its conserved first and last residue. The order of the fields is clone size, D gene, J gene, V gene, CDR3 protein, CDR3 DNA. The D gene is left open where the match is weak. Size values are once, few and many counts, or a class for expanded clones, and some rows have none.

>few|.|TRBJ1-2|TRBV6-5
CASSYGQFNYGYTF
TGTGCCAGCAGTTACGGACAGTTTAACTATGGCTACACCTTC
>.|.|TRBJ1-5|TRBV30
CAWSELNSNQPQHF
TGTGCCTGGAGTGAACTTAATAGCAATCAGCCCCAGCATTTT
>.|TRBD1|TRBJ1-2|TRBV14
CASSKVLGTGFDYGYTF
TGTGCCAGCAGCAAGGTCCTCGGGACAGGTTTTGACTATGGCTACACCTTC
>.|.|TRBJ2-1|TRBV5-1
CASSLKGEPLDNEQFF
TGCGCCAGCAGCTTGAAGGGAGAGCCCCTCGACAATGAGCAGTTCTTC
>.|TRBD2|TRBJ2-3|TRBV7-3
CASSLEGGRADTQYF
TGTGCCAGCAGCTTAGAGGGAGGGAGGGCAGATACGCAGTATTTT
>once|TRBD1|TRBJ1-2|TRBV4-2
CASSQDRDRIYGYTF
TGTGCCAGCAGCCAAGATCGGGACAGGATCTATGGCTACACCTTC
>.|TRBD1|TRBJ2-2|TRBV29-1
CSVRTGGFGELFF
TGCAGCGTTAGGACAGGGGGTTTTGGGGAGCTGTTTTTT
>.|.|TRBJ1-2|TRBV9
CASSSTGFYGYTF
TGTGCCAGCAGCTCTACAGGGTTCTATGGCTACACCTTC
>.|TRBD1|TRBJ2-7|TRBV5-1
CASSWDRPYEQYF
TGCGCCAGCAGCTGGGACAGACCATACGAGCAGTACTTC
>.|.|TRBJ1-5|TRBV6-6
CASRDSPIQPQHF
TGTGCCAGCAGGGACAGTCCTATCCAGCCCCAGCATTTT
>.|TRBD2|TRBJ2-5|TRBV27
CASRRSGGQETQYF
TGTGCCAGCAGGCGATCGGGAGGCCAAGAGACCCAGTACTTC
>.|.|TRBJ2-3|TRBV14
CASSQDPLSTSGDTQYF
TGTGCCAGCAGCCAAGATCCCCTCTCGACTAGTGGAGATACGCAGTATTTT
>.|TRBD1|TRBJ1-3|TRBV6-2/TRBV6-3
CASSYSDREDSGNTIYF
TGTGCCAGCAGTTACTCGGACAGGGAAGACTCTGGAAACACCATATATTTT
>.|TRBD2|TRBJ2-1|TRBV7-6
CASSSLTSGRYNEQFF
TGTGCCAGCAGCTCGTTGACTAGCGGGAGGTACAATGAGCAGTTCTTC
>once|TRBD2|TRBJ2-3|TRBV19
CASSTPATAGTMNTDTQYF
TGTGCCAGTAGTACACCAGCCACTGCCGGGACTATGAACACAGATACGCAGTATTTT
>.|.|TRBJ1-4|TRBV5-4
CASSLDGGANEKLFF
TGTGCCAGCAGCTTGGATGGGGGCGCGAATGAAAAACTGTTTTTT
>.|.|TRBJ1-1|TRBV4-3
CASSQGPTGTVAEAFF
TGCGCCAGCAGCCAAGGCCCCACCGGGACTGTGGCTGAAGCTTTCTTT
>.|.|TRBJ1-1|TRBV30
CAWSVFRGNTEAFF
TGTGCCTGGAGTGTATTCAGGGGGAACACTGAAGCTTTCTTT
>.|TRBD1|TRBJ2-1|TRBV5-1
CASSLQGAMYNEQFF
TGCGCCAGCAGCTTACAGGGGGCTATGTACAATGAGCAGTTCTTC
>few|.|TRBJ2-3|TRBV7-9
CASSYRDTRTDTQYF
TGTGCCAGCAGCTACCGGGACACTCGCACAGATACGCAGTATTTT
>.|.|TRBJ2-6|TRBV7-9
CASSFARGGFGANVLTF
TGTGCCAGCAGCTTCGCCCGGGGAGGTTTTGGGGCCAACGTCCTGACTTTC
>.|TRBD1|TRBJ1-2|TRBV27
CASKVGDRGRYGYTF
TGTGCCAGCAAGGTGGGGGACAGGGGGCGGTATGGCTACACCTTC
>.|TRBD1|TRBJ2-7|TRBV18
CASSPPDRDYEQYF
TGTGCCAGCTCACCTCCGGACAGGGACTACGAGCAGTACTTC
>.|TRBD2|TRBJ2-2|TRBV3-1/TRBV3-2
CASSHPLAGDTGELFF
TGTGCCAGCAGCCACCCACTAGCGGGGGACACCGGGGAGCTGTTTTTT
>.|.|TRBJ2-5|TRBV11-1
CASSLGEMSQETQYF
TGTGCCAGCAGCTTAGGGGAGATGTCCCAAGAGACCCAGTACTTC
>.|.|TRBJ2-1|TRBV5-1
CASNGVRGYNEQFF
TGCGCCAGCAATGGGGTCAGGGGCTACAATGAGCAGTTCTTC
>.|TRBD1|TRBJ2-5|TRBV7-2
CASSPGARGETQYF
TGTGCCAGCAGCCCAGGGGCCAGGGGGGAGACCCAGTACTTC
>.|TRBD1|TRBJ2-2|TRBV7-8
CASSLGQGGTGELFF
TGTGCCAGCAGCTTGGGACAGGGGGGAACCGGGGAGCTGTTTTTT
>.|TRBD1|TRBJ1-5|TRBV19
CASSSGTASNQPQHF
TGTGCCAGTAGTTCTGGGACAGCGAGCAATCAGCCCCAGCATTTT
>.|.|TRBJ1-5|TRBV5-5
CASSFQQVRNQPQHF
TGTGCCAGCAGCTTTCAACAGGTACGCAATCAGCCCCAGCATTTT
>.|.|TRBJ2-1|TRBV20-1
CSSFYNEQFF
TGCAGTTCCTTTTACAATGAGCAGTTCTTC
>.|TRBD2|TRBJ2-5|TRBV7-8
CASSLDGTSQIQETQYF
TGTGCCAGCAGCTTAGATGGGACTAGCCAAATCCAAGAGACCCAGTACTTC
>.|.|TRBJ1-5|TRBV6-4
CASSDPGHPNQPQHF
TGTGCCAGCAGCGACCCGGGACACCCCAATCAGCCCCAGCATTTT
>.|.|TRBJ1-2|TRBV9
CASSVAGVHGYTF
TGTGCCAGCAGCGTAGCAGGGGTCCATGGCTACACCTTC
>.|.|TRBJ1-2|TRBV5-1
CASTSAGGENGYTF
TGCGCCAGCACCTCGGCTGGAGGGGAGAATGGCTACACCTTC
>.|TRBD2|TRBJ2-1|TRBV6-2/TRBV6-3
CASSLHGAGGPYNEQFF
TGTGCCAGCAGTTTGCACGGAGCGGGGGGGCCCTACAATGAGCAGTTCTTC
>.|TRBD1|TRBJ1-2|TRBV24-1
CATSDRAGYGYTF
TGTGCCACTTCGGACAGGGCCGGCTATGGCTACACCTTC
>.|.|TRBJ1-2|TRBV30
CAWSATAIGYTF
TGTGCCTGGAGCGCGACAGCTATCGGCTACACCTTC
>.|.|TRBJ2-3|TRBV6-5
CASSYDRGTDTQYF
TGTGCCAGCAGTTACGACCGGGGCACAGATACGCAGTATTTT
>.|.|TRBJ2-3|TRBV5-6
CASSSTADIVGTDTQYF
TGTGCCAGCAGCTCTACGGCAGACATAGTCGGCACAGATACGCAGTATTTT
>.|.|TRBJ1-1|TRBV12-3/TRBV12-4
CASSFTANTEAFF
TGTGCCAGCAGTTTTACAGCCAACACTGAAGCTTTCTTT
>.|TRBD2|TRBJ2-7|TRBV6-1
CASSELGSGRSYEQYF
TGTGCCAGCAGTGAATTAGGTAGCGGGAGATCCTACGAGCAGTACTTC
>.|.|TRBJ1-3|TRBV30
CAWSRGFSGNTIYF
TGTGCCTGGAGTCGGGGATTCTCTGGAAACACCATATATTTT
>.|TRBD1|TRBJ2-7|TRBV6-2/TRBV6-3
CASSYPGTGIYEQYF
TGTGCCAGCAGTTACCCCGGGACAGGGATCTACGAGCAGTACTTC
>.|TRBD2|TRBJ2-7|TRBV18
CASSPRLAASSYEQYF
TGTGCCAGCTCACCGCGTCTAGCGGCGAGCTCCTACGAGCAGTACTTC
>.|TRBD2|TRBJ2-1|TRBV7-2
CASSFGGSSYNEQFF
TGTGCCAGCAGCTTCGGGGGGAGCTCCTACAATGAGCAGTTCTTC
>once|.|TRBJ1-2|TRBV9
CASSVDYRNYGYTF
TGTGCCAGCAGCGTAGATTACAGGAACTATGGCTACACCTTC
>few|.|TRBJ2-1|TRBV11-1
CASSPKLTRNNEQFF
TGTGCCAGCAGCCCAAAACTAACTAGGAACAATGAGCAGTTCTTC
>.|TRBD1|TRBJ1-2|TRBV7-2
CASSLTGTGDYGYTF
TGTGCCAGCAGCTTAACCGGGACAGGGGACTATGGCTACACCTTC
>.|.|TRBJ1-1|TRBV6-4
CASSDPNRWERHTEAFF
TGTGCCAGCAGTGACCCTAATAGGTGGGAGAGGCACACTGAAGCTTTCTTT
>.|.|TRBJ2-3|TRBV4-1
CASSIPPEFDTQYF
TGCGCCAGCAGCATACCCCCGGAGTTCGATACGCAGTATTTT
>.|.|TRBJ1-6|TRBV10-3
CAISETDNSPLHF
TGTGCCATCAGTGAAACAGATAATTCACCCCTCCACTTT